The clone carrying this TCR beta chain was found a few times. Its antigen is unknown. The sample comes from a study of identical twins. Study-wide results and limits: Interpretation of the results relied on cross-sectional statistical analysis and not on following the same donors. Excess twin sharing in beta out-of-frame sequences was weaker.

J was trimmed by 5 bases and V by 2 bases; bases with no gene match: 9. The CDR3 runs 15 residues. Per the germline V gene, CDR1 is MGHRA and CDR2 is YSYEKL. A universal primer binding site was introduced by template switching. The final cDNA contained unique molecular identifiers. TCRdb passed the 5' RACE reads through MiXCR, listing each CDR3 protein once. The profile covers approximately 500,000 distinct CDR3 sequences, with around 15% appearing a single time and roughly 0.46% taken by the ten largest. These sequences were also reported in another study, on yellow fever vaccine responses in identical twins.

What was sequenced was CD4+ T cells sorted from blood. The gene calls are TRBV4-1 and TRBJ2-7, with 7 bases aligning to TRBD2. The sequence was collected from a woman in her late teens or twenties in good health. CDR3 amino acids: CASSQPGGRFDEQYV. DNA of the CDR3: TGCGCCAGCAGCCAACCCGGGGGGAGGTTCGACGAGCAGTACGTC.